This TCR beta chain was recovered during a study of CD8 T cells in ankylosing spondylitis. Study results and caveats: Within peripheral blood, clones linked to disease were CD8+ and relatively rare. Before this, some motif variants had been reported in reactive arthritis synovial fluid and blood.

This clonotype was observed at least ten times. Its antigen is still unknown. The CDR3 has 15 amino acids. The germline CDR1 and CDR2 sequences are SGHTA and FQGNSA. Between the trimmed V and J ends, which lost 1 base and 0 bases, there was a span of 7 bases. Researchers built TCR beta libraries using quantitative 5'-RACE with molecular barcodes. TCRdb ran MiXCR on the 5' RACE reads and lists one entry per CDR3 protein. Of over 200,000 distinct CDR3 sequences in the sample, 10% were seen once. The TCR originated in a male donor with ankylosing spondylitis or in good health (not recorded which). J is TRBJ2-1 and V is TRBV7-2; D gene uncertain. Source material: blood, either unsorted or a sorted T cell fraction (not recorded which). In nucleotides, the CDR3 is TGTGCCAGCAGCTTAGACTACAGCTCCTACAATGAGCAGTTCTTC. Residues: CASSLDYSSYNEQFF.